Following are 17 T cell receptor beta chains from one sample sequenced in a study of prognosis after radiotherapy for stage I lung cancer. Researchers used two-round multiplex PCR to amplify TCR beta CDR3 starting from genomic DNA. Initially, in first-round PCR, primers specific to each TRBV and TRBJ gene were used. Using its own MiXCR run on the multiplex PCR reads, TCRdb lists one record per CDR3 protein. The sample contains about 15,000 distinct CDR3 sequences, more than 35% of which appear only once. The sequences come from PBMCs, collected before or after stereotactic body radiation therapy (not recorded which). The receptors derive from a donor over 45 with non-small cell lung cancer.

The chain employs TRBV20-1 and TRBJ1-2; TRBD1 agrees at 8 bases. Unmatched junction bases numbered 8, after V lost 3 bases and J lost 5 bases. Germline V CDR1 and CDR2: DFQATT, SNEGSKA (reference sequence). The CDR3 has 14 amino acids. CDR3 amino acids: CSASMAGGAYGYTF. CDR3 nucleotide sequence: TGCAGTGCTAGTATGGCAGGGGGCGCATATGGCTACACCTTC.

The J gene is TRBJ1-1, the V gene TRBV29-1; a possible D gene is TRBD1 (5 bases). Germline CDR1 SQVTM, CDR2 ANQGSEA. This CDR3 has 13 amino acids. Trimming removed 5 bases at V and 6 bases at J, with 16 bases between. The DNA of the CDR3 is TGCAGCGTTTCCCAGGGAGCCCCCCCTGAAGCTTTCTTT. Its protein product is CSVSQGAPPEAFF.

The chain has TRBV6-2 or TRBV6-3 and TRBJ2-1, with unresolved D. Per germline, CDR1 MNHEY and CDR2 SVGEGT. V was trimmed by 0 bases and J by 9 bases, leaving 21 bases between them. The CDR3 is 17 residues long. The CDR3 is CASSYSRGTAWKSEQFF. The CDR3 region has the DNA TGTGCCAGCAGTTACTCGAGAGGTACAGCGTGGAAATCTGAGCAGTTCTTC.

This clonotype qualifies as medium-sized. This sequence joins TRBV28 and TRBJ1-6, with unresolved D. The CDR3 spans 16 residues. With 6 bases removed from V and 10 bases from J, the gap between germline ends came to 22 bases. Germline values: CDR1 MDHEN, CDR2 SYDVKM. As DNA, the CDR3 is TGTGCCAGCAGCGCTCTCCCCGGCGCCAAATCATCACCCCTCCACTTT. Its translation is CASSALPGAKSSPLHF.

This clonotype was counted many times. The chain couples TRBV28 to TRBJ1-5, with D hard to call. V was trimmed by 2 bases and J by 4 bases, leaving 3 bases between them. The CDR3 is 12 amino acids. The V gene's germline CDR1 is MDHEN and CDR2 SYDVKM. In nucleotides, the CDR3 is TGTGCCAGCAGTTTACAGAATCAGCCCCAGCATTTT. Translated, it gives CASSLQNQPQHF. Together with reference TRBV28 and TRBJ1-5, the CDR3 gives the full variable domain: DVKVTQSSRYLVKRTGEKVFLECVQDMDHENMFWYRQDPGLGLRLIYFSYDVKMKEKGDIPEGYSVSREKKERFSLILESASTNQTSMYLCASSLQNQPQHFGDGTRLSIL.

This clonotype is medium-sized by share. The chain recombines TRBV12-3 or TRBV12-4 with TRBJ1-6, with a weak D call TRBD1 (6 bases). The CDR3 extends over 14 amino acids. Deletions cut 6 bases from V and 9 bases from J, with 15 bases between. The CDR3 sequence is CASRHTGRASPLHF. CDR3 DNA: TGTGCCAGCAGGCATACAGGGAGAGCTTCACCCCTCCACTTT.

This clonotype was detected many times. V gene TRBV6-1 combines with J gene TRBJ1-1; 8 bases line up with TRBD1. There are 14 residues in the CDR3. Germline V lookup: CDR1 MNHNS, CDR2 SASEGT. V lost 9 bases to trimming and J lost 0 bases; unmatched junction nucleotides: 6. Here the CDR3 reads CASDRGPMNTEAFF. For the CDR3, the DNA is TGTGCCAGTGACAGGGGACCGATGAACACTGAAGCTTTCTTT.

As for this clonotype: No conserved phenylalanine or tryptophan ends this CDR3, so it is likely a read error. The chain is built from TRBV24-1 and TRBJ2-5; TRBD2 is a possible D gene (5 bases). The CDR3 totals 14 residues. The germline V gene has CDR1 KGHDR and CDR2 SFDVKD. The CDR3 nucleotides are TGTGCAACCAGTCGCGGCGGGCTCCAAGGGACCCAGTACTTA. This translates into CATSRGGLQGTQYL.

This clonotype was counted many times. The gene calls are TRBV30 and TRBJ2-1; 10 bases are a match to TRBD2. CDR3 length: 16 residues. Per germline, CDR1 GTSNPN and CDR2 SVGIG (reference sequence). Trimming took 2 bases from V and 7 from J; bases not matched to a gene: 11. CDR3 nucleotide sequence: TGTGCCTGGAGTCACCCCCCTAGCGGGAGTCGAAATGAGCAGTTCTTC. Amino acid sequence: CAWSHPPSGSRNEQFF.

This clonotype was counted ten times or more. This chain connects TRBV30 to TRBJ1-4; D unclear. The CDR3 length is 13 residues. Trimming removed 5 bases from V and 3 bases from J, with 10 bases in between. CDR1 GTSNPN and CDR2 SVGIG come from the germline V gene (reference sequence). The CDR3 here is CAWALNPNEKLFF. For the CDR3, the DNA is TGTGCCTGGGCGCTAAACCCTAATGAAAAACTGTTTTTT.

This clonotype showed up many times. The V call is TRBV4-1, the J call TRBJ1-2; D gene unclear. Germline CDR1 MGHRA, CDR2 YSYEKL. Trimming left V 4 bases short and J 2 bases short, with 11 bases between. This CDR3 spans 14 amino acids. The CDR3 spells CASSLREGNYGYTF. CDR3 DNA: TGCGCCAGCAGCCTAAGGGAAGGGAACTATGGCTACACCTTC.

The V gene is TRBV28, the J gene TRBJ1-3; 8 positions match TRBD1. J was trimmed by 3 bases and V by 6 bases; bases with no gene match: 10. The germline CDR1 and CDR2 sequences are MDHEN and SYDVKM. This CDR3 contains 16 residues. The CDR3 coding sequence is TGTGCCAGCAGATCTCCAACAGGGGGACTTGGAAACACCATATATTTT. It translates to CASRSPTGGLGNTIYF. The whole variable domain, remainder taken from reference TRBV28 and TRBJ1-3, is DVKVTQSSRYLVKRTGEKVFLECVQDMDHENMFWYRQDPGLGLRLIYFSYDVKMKEKGDIPEGYSVSREKKERFSLILESASTNQTSMYLCASRSPTGGLGNTIYFGEGSWLTVV.

This clonotype is termed medium-sized. This sequence joins TRBV5-1 and TRBJ2-3; maybe TRBD1 (5 bases). The CDR3 extends over 15 amino acids. Trimming cost V 4 bases and J 2 bases, with 14 bases left between them. Germline CDR1 SGHRS, CDR2 YFSETQ. The CDR3 spells CASSPAAGNTDTQYF. Written as DNA, the CDR3 is TGCGCCAGCAGCCCCGCGGCAGGGAACACAGATACGCAGTATTTT.

The gene calls are TRBV6-2 or TRBV6-3 and TRBJ1-5; D is ambiguous. The CDR3 covers 13 residues. The germline gives CDR1 MNHEY, CDR2 SVGEGT. Between the trimmed V and J ends, which lost 6 bases and 4 bases, there was a span of 10 bases. In nucleotides, the CDR3 is TGTGCCAGCAGCCTGCAACAGAATCAGCCCCAGCATTTT. It codes for CASSLQQNQPQHF.

The chain recombines TRBV7-3 with TRBJ2-1, with a weak D call TRBD1 (7 bases). The V gene lost 5 bases and the J gene lost 9 bases, with 20 bases spanning the gap. There are 15 residues in the CDR3. Germline CDR1 is SGHTA and CDR2 is FQGTGA. The CDR3 loop is CASSRGSRGAGEQFF. CDR3 nucleotides: TGTGCCAGCAGCCGGGGCAGCAGGGGGGCCGGTGAGCAGTTCTTC.

Remarks on this clonotype: The DNA is left out, because the CDR3 cannot be placed on it with certainty; the CDR3 is given as TCRdb lists it. The chain has TRBV6-2 or TRBV6-3 and TRBJ2-7; TRBD2 is the table's D call, not checked against the DNA. The CDR3 is 17 amino acids long, termini counted. CDR1 and CDR2 from the germline V gene are MNHEY and SVGEGT. The CDR3: CASSEVGRGAGGYELYF.

This clonotype has just one count. This is likely an artifact of a read error, given a far larger clone one base away. The rearrangement uses TRBV6-8 and TRBJ2-1, with D tentatively TRBD2 (5 bases). The CDR3 consists of 15 residues. The germline V gene has CDR1 MNHGY and CDR2 SAAAGT. This CDR3 is CASSRGRTIYNEKFF. The CDR3 nucleotides are TGTGCCAGCAGCCGGGGAAGAACGATTTACAATGAGAAGTTCTTC.